This T cell receptor beta chain was sequenced during a study of identical twins. On this clonotype itself: One junction end disagrees with the germline gene, perhaps due to a read error.

TCRdb re-analysed the 5' RACE reads in MiXCR, keeping a single row per CDR3 protein. This repertoire shows 400,000 to 500,000 distinct CDR3 sequences, approximately 18% found once; its top ten account for less than 15%. The CDR3 length is 16 residues. Germline V CDR1 and CDR2: MNHEY, SVGEGT. Sequencing used naive T cells sorted from blood. The V and J genes are TRBV6-2 or TRBV6-3 and TRBJ2-5; 9 nucleotides line up with TRBD2. The receptor was derived from a man aged 50-60 years in good health. For the CDR3, the DNA is TGTGCCAGCAGTTACTCCGAGCGGGAGGACCAAGACACCCAGTACTTC. Translated: CASSYSEREDQDTQYF.